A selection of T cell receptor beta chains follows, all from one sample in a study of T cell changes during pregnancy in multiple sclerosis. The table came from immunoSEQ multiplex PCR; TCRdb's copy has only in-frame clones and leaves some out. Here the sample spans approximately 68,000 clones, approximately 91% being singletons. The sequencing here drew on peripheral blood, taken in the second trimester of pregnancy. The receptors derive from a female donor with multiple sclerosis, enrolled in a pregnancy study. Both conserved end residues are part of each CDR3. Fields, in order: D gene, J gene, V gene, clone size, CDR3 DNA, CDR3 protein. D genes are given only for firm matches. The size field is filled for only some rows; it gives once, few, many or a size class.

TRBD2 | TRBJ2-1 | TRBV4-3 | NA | TGCGCCAGCAGCCAGTCGGGACTAGCGGGGGGCGTGAGCTCCTACAATGAGCAGTTCTTC | CASSQSGLAGGVSSYNEQFF
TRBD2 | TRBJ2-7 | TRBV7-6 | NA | TGTGCCAGCAGCCGGCAGGTAGCGGGGCCTCTCGAGCAGTACTTC | CASSRQVAGPLEQYF
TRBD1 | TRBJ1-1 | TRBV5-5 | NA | TGTGCCAGCAGCCTCCTACTTACAGGGGGCACTGAAGCTTTCTTT | CASSLLLTGGTEAFF
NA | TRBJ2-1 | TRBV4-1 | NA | TGCGCCAGCAGCCAAGAGGACTACTCCTACAATGAGCAGTTCTTC | CASSQEDYSYNEQFF
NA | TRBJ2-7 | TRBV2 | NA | TGTGCCAGCAGTTCGACACCCCGGAACTACGAGCAGTACTTC | CASSSTPRNYEQYF
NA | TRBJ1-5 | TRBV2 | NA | TGTGCCAGCAGTAAGCAGACGGAACTATTCAATCAGCCCCAGCATTTT | CASSKQTELFNQPQHF
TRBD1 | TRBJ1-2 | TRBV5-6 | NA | TGTGCCAGCAGCTTAGGACAGGGAATTGGCTACACCTTC | CASSLGQGIGYTF
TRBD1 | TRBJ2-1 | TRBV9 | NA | TGTGCCAGCAGCGCCTTCCGACAGGGGGTTAAGTTCTTC | CASSAFRQGVKFF
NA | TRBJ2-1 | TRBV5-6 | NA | TGTGCCAGCAGCCCCGAGGGATCAACTACCTACAATGAGCAGTTCTTC | CASSPEGSTTYNEQFF
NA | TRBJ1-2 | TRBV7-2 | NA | TGTGCCAGCAGCTTAGCGCTCCGGGGGAATAACTATGGCTACACCTTC | CASSLALRGNNYGYTF
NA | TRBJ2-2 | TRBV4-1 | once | TGCGCCAGCAGCCAAGTGCACGCGGGTGAGAACACCGGGGAGCTGTTTTTT | CASSQVHAGENTGELFF
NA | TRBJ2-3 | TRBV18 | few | TGTGCCAGCTCACCGTTAGGGGCAGATACGCAGTATTTT | CASSPLGADTQYF
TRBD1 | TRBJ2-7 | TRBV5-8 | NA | TGTGCCAGCAGCGCCGGGACAGGGGTGTCCCCCTTTCTTTACGAGCAGTACTTC | CASSAGTGVSPFLYEQYF
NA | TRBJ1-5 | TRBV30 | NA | TGTGCCTGGAGTGCCGGGGTGGGTCAGCCCCAGCATTTT | CAWSAGVGQPQHF
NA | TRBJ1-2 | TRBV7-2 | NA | TGTGCCAGCAGCTTAGCAGGGGCCAATAACTATGGCTACACCTTC | CASSLAGANNYGYTF